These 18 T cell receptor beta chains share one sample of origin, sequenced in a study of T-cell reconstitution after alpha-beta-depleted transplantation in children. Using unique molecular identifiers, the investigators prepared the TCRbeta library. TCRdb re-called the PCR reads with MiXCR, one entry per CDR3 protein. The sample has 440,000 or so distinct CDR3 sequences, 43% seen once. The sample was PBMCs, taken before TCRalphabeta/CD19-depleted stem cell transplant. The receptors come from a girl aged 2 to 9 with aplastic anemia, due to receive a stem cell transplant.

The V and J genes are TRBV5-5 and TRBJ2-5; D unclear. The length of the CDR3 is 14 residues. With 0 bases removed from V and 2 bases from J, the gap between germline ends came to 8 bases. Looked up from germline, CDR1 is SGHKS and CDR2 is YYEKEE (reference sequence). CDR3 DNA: TGTGCCAGCAGCTTGGGTCCACGACAAGAGACCCAGTACTTC. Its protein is CASSLGPRQETQYF.

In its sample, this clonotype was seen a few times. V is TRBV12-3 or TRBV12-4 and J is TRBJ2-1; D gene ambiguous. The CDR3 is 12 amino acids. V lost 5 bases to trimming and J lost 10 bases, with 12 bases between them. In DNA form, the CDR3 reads TGTGCCAGCAGTCTTCTAGTTGGCGAGCAGTTCTTC. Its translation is CASSLLVGEQFF.

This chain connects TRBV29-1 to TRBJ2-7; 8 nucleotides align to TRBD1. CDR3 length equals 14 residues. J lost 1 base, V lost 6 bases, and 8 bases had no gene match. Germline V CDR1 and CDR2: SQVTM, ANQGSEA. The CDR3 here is CSVTRGPESYEQYF. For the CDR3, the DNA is TGCAGCGTCACCAGGGGGCCTGAATCCTACGAGCAGTACTTC.

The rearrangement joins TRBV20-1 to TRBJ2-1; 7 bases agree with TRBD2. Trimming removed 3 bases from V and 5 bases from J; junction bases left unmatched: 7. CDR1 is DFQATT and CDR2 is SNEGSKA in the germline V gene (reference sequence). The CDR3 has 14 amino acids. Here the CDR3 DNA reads TGCAGTGCTAGGGGCGGGAGAGGTAACAATGAGCAGTTCTTC. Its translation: CSARGGRGNNEQFF.

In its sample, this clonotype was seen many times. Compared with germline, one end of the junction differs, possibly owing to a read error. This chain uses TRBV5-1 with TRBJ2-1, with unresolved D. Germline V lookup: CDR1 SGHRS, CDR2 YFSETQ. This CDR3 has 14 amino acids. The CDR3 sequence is CASTLGRDYNEQFF. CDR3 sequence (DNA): TGCGCCAGCACCTTGGGCCGAGACTACAATGAGCAGTTCTTC.

The CDR3, as DNA: TGTGCCAGCAGTTACCTCGGGGGGTTCACCGGGGAGCTGTTTTTT. This encodes CASSYLGGFTGELFF. This chain joins TRBV6-5 and TRBJ2-2; 7 bases are shared with TRBD2. The CDR3 covers 15 residues. Germline CDR1 reads MNHEY; CDR2 reads SVGAGI. V lost 2 bases and J lost 4; bases outside the gene matches: 4.

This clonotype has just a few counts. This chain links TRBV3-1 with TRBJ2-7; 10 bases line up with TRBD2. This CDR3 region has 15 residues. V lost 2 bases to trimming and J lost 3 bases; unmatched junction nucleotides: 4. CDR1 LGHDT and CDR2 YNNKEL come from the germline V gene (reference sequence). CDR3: CASSQTTSGLYEQYF. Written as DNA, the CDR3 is TGTGCCAGCAGCCAAACGACTAGCGGGCTCTACGAGCAGTACTTC.

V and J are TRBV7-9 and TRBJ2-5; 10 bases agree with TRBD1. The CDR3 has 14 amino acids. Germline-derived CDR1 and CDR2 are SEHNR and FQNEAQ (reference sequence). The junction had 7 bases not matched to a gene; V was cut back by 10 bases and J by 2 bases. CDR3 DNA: TGTGCCACCTTGGAGGGACAGGGGCAAGAGACCCAGTACTTC. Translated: CATLEGQGQETQYF.

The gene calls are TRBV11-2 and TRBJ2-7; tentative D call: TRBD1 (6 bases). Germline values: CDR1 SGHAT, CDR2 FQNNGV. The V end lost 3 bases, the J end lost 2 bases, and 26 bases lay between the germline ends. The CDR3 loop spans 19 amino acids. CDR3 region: CASSLSGTTGPRGTYEQYF. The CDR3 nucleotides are TGTGCCAGCAGCTTGTCCGGGACAACAGGCCCTCGAGGGACCTACGAGCAGTACTTC.

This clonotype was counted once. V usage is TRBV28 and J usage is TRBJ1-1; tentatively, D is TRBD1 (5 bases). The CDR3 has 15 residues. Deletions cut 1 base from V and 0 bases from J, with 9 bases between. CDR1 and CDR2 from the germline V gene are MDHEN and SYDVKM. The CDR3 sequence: CASSLYGGVNTEAFF. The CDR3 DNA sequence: TGTGCCAGCAGTTTATATGGGGGAGTGAACACTGAAGCTTTCTTT.

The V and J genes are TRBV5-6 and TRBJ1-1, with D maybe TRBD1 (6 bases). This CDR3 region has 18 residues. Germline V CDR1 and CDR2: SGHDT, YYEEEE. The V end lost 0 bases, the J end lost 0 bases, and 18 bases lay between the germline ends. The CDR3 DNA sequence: TGTGCCAGCAGCTTGGTCGGGGGCAGGAGGGCCATGAACACTGAAGCTTTCTTT. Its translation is CASSLVGGRRAMNTEAFF.

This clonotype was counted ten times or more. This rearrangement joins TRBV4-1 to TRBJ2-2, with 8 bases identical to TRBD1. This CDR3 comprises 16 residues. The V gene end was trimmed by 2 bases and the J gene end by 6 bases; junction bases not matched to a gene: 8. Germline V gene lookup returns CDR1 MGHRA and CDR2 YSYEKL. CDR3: CASSQFGTGGAGELFF. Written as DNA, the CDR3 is TGCGCCAGCAGCCAATTCGGGACAGGCGGGGCCGGGGAGCTGTTTTTT.

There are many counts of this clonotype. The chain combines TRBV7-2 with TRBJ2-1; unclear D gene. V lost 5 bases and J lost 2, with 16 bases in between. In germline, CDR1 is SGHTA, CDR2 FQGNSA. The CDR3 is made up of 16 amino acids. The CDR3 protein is CASSLGLGTTYNEQFF. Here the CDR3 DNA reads TGTGCCAGCAGCCTGGGTCTAGGTACCACCTACAATGAGCAGTTCTTC.

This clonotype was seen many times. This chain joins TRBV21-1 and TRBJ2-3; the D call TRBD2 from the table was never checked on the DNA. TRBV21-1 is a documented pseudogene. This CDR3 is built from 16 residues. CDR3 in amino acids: CASSPLGLAVEDTQYF. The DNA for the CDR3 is TGTGCCAGCAGTCCGTTAGGACTAGCGGTGGAGGATACGCAGTATTTT.

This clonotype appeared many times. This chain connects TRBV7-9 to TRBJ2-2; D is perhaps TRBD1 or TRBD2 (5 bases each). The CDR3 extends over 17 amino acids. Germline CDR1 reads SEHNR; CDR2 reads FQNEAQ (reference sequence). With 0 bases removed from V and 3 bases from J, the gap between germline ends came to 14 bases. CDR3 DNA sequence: TGTGCCAGCAGCTTAGCGACTAAAGGGGCTCACACCGGGGAGCTGTTTTTT. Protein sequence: CASSLATKGAHTGELFF.

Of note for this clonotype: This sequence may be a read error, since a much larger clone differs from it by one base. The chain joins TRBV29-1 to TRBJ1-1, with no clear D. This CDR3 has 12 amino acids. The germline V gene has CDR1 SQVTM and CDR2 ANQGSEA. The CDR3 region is CRVGIEQQVAFF. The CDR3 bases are TGCCGCGTTGGGATAGAACAGCAGGTTGCTTTCTTT.

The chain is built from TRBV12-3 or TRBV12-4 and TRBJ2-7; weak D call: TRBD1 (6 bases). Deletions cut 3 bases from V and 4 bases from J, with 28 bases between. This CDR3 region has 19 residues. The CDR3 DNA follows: TGTGCCAGCAGTTTTCTGTGGGGGACATCCTCCGTCCTGGCGTACGAGCAGTACTTC. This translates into CASSFLWGTSSVLAYEQYF.

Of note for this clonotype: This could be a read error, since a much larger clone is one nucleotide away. The CDR3 reads CASSLRANTWELFF. CDR3 coding DNA: TGCGCCAGCAGCCTGCGGGCGAACACCTGGGAGCTGTTTTTT. The chain carries TRBV4-1 and TRBJ2-2; D is perhaps TRBD2 (5 bases). Germline-derived CDR1 and CDR2 are MGHRA and YSYEKL. This CDR3 is built from 14 residues.